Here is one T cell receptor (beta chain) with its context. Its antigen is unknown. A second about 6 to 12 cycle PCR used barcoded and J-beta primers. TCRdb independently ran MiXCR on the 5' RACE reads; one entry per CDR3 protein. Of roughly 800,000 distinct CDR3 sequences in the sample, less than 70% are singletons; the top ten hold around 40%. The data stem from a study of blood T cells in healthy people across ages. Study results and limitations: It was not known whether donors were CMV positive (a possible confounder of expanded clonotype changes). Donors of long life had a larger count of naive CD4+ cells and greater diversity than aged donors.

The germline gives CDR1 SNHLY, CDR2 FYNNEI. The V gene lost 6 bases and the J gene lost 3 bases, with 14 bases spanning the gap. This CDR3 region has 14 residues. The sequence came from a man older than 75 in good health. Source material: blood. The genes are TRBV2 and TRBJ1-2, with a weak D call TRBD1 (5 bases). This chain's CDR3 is CASRKAGLDYGYTF. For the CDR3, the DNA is TGTGCCAGCAGGAAGGCAGGGTTGGACTATGGCTACACCTTC.